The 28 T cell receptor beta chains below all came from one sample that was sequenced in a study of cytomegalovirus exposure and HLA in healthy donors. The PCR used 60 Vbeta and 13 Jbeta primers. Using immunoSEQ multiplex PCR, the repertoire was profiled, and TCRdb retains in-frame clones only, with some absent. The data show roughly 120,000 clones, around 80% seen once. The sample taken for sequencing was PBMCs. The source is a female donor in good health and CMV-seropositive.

The CDR3 region has the DNA TGTGCCAGCAGTTCCGACCGGGACAGAAAGTGCGAGCAGTACTTC. Residues: CASSSDRDRKCEQYF. The J gene is TRBJ2-7, the V gene TRBV27; 7 bases agree with TRBD1. The germline V gene has CDR1 MNHEY and CDR2 SMNVEV (reference sequence). The trim removed 4 bases at V and 6 bases at J, leaving 12 bases unmatched. This CDR3 has 15 amino acids.

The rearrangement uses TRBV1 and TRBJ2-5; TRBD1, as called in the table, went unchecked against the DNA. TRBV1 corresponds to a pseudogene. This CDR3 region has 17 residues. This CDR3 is CTSSRPWGHAYAETQYF. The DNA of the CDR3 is TGCACCAGCAGCCGACCCTGGGGGCACGCTTACGCAGAGACCCAGTACTTC.

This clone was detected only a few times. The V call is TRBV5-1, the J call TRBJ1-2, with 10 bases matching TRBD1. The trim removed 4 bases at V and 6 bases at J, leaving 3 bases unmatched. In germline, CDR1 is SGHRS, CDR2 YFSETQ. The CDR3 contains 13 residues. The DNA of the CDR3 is TGCGCCAGCAGCGGGGGACAGGGGAATGGCTACACCTTC. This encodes CASSGGQGNGYTF. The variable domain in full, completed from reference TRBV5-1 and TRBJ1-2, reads KAGVTQTPRYLIKTRGQQVTLSCSPISGHRSVSWYQQTPGQGLQFLFEYFSETQRNKGNFPGRFSGRQFSNSRSEMNVSTLELGDSALYLCASSGGQGNGYTFGSGTRLTVV.

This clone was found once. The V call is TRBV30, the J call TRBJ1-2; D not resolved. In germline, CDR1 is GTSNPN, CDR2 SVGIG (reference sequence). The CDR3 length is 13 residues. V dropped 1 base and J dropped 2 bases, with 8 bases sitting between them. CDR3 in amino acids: CAWSGPGNYGYTF. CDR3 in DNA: TGTGCCTGGAGTGGCCCGGGAAACTATGGCTACACCTTC.

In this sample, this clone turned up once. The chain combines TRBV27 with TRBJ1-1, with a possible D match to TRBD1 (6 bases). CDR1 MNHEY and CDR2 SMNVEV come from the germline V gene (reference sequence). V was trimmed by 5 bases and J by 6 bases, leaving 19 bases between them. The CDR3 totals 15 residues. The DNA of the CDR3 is TGTGCCAGCAGTCTCCTATACGTAGGGGGTTCTGAAGCTTTCTTT. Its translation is CASSLLYVGGSEAFF.

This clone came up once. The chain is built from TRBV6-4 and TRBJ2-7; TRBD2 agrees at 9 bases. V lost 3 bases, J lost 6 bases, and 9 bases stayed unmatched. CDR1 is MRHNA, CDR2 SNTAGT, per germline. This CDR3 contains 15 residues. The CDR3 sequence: CASSETGGGASEQYF. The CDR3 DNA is TGTGCCAGCAGTGAGACGGGCGGGGGGGCCAGCGAGCAGTACTTC.

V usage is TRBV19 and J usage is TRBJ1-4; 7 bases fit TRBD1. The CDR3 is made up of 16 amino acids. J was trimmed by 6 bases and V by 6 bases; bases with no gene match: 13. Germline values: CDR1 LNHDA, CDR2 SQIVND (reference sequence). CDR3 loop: CASSSGTAPGDEKLFF. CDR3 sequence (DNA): TGTGCCAGTAGCTCGGGGACAGCCCCTGGAGATGAAAAACTGTTTTTT.

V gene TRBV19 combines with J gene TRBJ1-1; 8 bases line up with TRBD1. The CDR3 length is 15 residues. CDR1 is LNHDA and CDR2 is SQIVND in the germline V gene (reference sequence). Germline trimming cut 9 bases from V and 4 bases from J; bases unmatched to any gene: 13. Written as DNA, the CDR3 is TGTGCCAGCCTGACAGGGGAAGCGGGACCCACTGAAGCTTTCTTT. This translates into CASLTGEAGPTEAFF.

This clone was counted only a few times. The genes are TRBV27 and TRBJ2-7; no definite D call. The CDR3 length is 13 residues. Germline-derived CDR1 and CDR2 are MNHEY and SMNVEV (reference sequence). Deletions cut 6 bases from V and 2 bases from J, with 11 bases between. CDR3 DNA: TGTGCCAGCAGCTCCGGCGGAGCCTACGAGCAGTACTTC. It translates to CASSSGGAYEQYF.

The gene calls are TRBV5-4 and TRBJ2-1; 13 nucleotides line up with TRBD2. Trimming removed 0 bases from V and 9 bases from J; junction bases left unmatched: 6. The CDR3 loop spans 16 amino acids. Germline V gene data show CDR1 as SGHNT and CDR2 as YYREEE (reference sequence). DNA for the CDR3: TGTGCCAGCAGCTTGGCCGGGACTAGCGGGGAAGGTGAGCAGTTCTTC. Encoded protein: CASSLAGTSGEGEQFF.

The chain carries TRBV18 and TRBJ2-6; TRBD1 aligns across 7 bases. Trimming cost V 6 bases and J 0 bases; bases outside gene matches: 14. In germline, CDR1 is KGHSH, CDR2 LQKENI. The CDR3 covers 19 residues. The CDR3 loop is CASSGQHRGPSSGANVLTF. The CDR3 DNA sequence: TGTGCCAGCTCCGGTCAACACAGGGGCCCTAGCTCTGGGGCCAACGTCCTGACTTTC.

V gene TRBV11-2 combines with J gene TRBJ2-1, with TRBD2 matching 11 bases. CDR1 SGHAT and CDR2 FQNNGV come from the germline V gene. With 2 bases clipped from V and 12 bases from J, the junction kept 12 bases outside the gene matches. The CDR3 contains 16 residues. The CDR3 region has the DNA TGTGCCAGCAGCTTAACCCTAGCGGGGGGCCTGGGTGTGCAGTTCTTC. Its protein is CASSLTLAGGLGVQFF.

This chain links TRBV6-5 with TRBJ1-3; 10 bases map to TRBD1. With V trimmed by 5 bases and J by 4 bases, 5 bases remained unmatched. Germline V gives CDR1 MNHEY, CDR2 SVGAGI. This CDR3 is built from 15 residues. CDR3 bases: TGTGCCAGCAGTACGGGACAGGGGAGGGGAAACACCATATATTTT. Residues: CASSTGQGRGNTIYF.

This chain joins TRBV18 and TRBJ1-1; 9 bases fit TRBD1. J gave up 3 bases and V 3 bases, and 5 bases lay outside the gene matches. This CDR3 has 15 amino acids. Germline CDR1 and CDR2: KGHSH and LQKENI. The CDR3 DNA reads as TGTGCCAGCTCACCCAGGACAGGGGCGGACACTGAAGCTTTCTTT. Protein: CASSPRTGADTEAFF.

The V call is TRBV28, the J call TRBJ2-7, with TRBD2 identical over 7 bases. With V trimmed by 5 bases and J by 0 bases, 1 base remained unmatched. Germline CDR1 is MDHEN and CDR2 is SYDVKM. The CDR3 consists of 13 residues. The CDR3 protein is CASSPSGSYEQYF. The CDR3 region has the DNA TGTGCCAGCAGTCCTAGCGGCTCCTACGAGCAGTACTTC.

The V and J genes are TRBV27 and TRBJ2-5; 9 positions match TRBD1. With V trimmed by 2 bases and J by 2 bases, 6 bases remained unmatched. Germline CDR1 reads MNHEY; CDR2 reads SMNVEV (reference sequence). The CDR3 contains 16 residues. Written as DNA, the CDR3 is TGTGCCAGCAGTTTAGGAGGGACAGGGACGCAAGAGACCCAGTACTTC. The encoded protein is CASSLGGTGTQETQYF.

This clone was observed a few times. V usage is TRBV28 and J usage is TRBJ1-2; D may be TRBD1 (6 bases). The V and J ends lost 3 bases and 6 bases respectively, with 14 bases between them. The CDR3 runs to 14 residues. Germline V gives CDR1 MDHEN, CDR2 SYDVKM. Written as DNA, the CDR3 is TGTGCCAGCAGTTTGGGGGACAAATGGGATGGCTACACCTTC. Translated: CASSLGDKWDGYTF.

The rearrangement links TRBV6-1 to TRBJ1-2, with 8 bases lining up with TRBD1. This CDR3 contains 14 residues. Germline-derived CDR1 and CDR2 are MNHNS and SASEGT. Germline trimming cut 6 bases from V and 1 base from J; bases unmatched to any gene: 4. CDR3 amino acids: CASRGGQVNYGYTF. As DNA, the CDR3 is TGTGCCAGCAGGGGGGGACAGGTTAACTATGGCTACACCTTC.

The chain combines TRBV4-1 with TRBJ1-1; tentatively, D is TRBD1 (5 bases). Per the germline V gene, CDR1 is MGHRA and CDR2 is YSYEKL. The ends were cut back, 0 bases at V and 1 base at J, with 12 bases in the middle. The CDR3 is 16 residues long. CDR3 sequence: CASSQDRGRSNTEAFF. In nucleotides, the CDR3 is TGCGCCAGCAGCCAAGATAGGGGCAGGTCGAACACTGAAGCTTTCTTT.

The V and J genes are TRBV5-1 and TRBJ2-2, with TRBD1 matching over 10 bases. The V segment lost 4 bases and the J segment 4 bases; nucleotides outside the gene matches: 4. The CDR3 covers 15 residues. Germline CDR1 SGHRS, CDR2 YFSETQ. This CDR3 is CASSRDRGATGELFF. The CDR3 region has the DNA TGCGCCAGCAGCCGGGACAGGGGAGCCACCGGGGAGCTGTTTTTT.

The DNA for the CDR3 is TGTGCTAGTGCCCAGGTACAGGGGGCCGGGGTGCAAAATGAAAAACTGTTTTTT. Translation gives CASAQVQGAGVQNEKLFF. J is TRBJ1-4 and V is TRBV12-5; TRBD1 matches at 9 bases. The trim removed 7 bases at V and 5 bases at J, leaving 17 bases unmatched. CDR3 length: 18 amino acids. Germline CDR1 and CDR2: LGHNT and FRNRAP.

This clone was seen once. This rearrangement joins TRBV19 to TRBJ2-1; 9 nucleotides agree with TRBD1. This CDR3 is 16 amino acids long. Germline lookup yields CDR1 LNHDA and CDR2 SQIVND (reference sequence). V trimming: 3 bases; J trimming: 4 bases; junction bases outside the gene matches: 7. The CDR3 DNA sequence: TGTGCCAGTAGTATCCACAGGGGGCGGTCGTACAATGAGCAGTTCTTC. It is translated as CASSIHRGRSYNEQFF.

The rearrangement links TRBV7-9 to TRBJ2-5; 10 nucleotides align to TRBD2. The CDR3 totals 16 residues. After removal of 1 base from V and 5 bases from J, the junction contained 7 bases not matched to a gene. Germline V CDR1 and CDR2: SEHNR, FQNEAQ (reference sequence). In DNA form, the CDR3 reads TGTGCCAGCAGCTTAGGGCTAGCGGGGGAGACGGAGACCCAGTACTTC. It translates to CASSLGLAGETETQYF.

The CDR3 DNA sequence: TGTGCCAGCAGTCCAGGGGGCTGGGGAGAGACCCAGTACTTC. Translating it yields CASSPGGWGETQYF. The V call is TRBV27, the J call TRBJ2-5; 8 nucleotides line up with TRBD1. The CDR3 is 14 amino acids. CDR1 is MNHEY and CDR2 is SMNVEV in the germline V gene (reference sequence). The V and J ends lost 5 bases and 4 bases, in that order; junction bases with no gene match: 6.

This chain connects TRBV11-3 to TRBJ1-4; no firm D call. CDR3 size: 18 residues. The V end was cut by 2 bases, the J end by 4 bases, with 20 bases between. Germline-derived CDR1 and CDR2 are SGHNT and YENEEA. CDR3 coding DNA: TGTGCCAGCAGCTTATTGCAGAGAGGCGCCATCCTTAATGAAAAACTGTTTTTT. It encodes CASSLLQRGAILNEKLFF.

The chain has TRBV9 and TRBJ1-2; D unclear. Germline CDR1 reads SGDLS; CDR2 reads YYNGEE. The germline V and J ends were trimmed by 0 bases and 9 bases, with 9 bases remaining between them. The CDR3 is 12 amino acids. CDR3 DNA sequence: TGTGCCAGCAGCGTAGAGGCAGGAAGCTACACCTTC. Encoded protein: CASSVEAGSYTF. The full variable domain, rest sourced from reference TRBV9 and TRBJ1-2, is DSGVTQTPKHLITATGQRVTLRCSPRSGDLSVYWYQQSLDQGLQFLIQYYNGEERAKGNILERFSAQQFPDLHSELNLSSLELGDSALYFCASSVEAGSYTFGSGTRLTVV.

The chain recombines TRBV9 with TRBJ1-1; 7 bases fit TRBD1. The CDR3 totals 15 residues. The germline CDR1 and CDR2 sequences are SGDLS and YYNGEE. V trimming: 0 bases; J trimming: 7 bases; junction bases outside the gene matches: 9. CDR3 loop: CASSVARTGTGEAFF. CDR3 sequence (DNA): TGTGCCAGCAGCGTAGCGAGGACAGGCACGGGTGAAGCTTTCTTT.

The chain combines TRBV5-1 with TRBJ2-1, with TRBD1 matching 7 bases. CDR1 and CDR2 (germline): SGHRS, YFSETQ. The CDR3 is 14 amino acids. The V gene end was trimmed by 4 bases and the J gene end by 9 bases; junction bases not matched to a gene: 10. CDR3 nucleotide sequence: TGCGCCAGCAGCGGAACAGGGGATACTGCTGAGCAGTTCTTC. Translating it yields CASSGTGDTAEQFF.